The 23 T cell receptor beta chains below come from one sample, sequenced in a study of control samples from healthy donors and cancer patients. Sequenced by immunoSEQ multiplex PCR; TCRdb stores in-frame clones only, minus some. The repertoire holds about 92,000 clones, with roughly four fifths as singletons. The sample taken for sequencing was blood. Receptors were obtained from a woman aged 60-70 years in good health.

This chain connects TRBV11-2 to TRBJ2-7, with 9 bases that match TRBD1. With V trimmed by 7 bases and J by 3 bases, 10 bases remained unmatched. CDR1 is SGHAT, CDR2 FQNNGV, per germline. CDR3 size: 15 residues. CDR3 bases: TGTGCCAGCACTCTAGTGGGGACAGGGTTCTACGAGCAGTACTTC. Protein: CASTLVGTGFYEQYF.

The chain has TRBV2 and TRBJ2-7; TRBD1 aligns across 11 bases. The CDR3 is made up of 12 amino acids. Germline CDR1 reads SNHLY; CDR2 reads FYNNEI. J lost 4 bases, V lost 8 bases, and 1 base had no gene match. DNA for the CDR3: TGTGCCAGCGGACAGGGGGCTTACGAGCAGTACTTC. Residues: CASGQGAYEQYF. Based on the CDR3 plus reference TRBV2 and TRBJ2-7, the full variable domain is EPEVTQTPSHQVTQMGQEVILRCVPISNHLYFYWYRQILGQKVEFLVSFYNNEISEKSEIFDDQFSVERPDGSNFTLKIRSTKLEDSAMYFCASGQGAYEQYFGPGTRLTVT.

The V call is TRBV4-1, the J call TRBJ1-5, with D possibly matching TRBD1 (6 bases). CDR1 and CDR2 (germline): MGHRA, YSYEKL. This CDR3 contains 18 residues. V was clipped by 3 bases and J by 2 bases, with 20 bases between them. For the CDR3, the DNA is TGCGCCAGCAGCCAGGATCTCGCACTTGGGGGCGGCAATCAGCCCCAGCATTTT. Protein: CASSQDLALGGGNQPQHF.

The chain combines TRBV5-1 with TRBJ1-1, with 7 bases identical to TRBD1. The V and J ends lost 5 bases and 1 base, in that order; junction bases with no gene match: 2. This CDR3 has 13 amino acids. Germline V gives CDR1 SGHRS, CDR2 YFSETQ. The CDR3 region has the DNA TGCGCCAGCAGGACAGGGTCGAACACTGAAGCTTTCTTT. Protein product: CASRTGSNTEAFF.

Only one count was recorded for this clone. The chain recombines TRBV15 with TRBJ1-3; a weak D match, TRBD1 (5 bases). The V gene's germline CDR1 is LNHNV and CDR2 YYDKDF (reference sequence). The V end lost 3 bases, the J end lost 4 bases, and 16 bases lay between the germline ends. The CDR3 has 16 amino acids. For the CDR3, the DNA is TGTGCCACCAGCAGCGCCTCGGGGCGCGGAGGAAACACCATATATTTT. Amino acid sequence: CATSSASGRGGNTIYF.

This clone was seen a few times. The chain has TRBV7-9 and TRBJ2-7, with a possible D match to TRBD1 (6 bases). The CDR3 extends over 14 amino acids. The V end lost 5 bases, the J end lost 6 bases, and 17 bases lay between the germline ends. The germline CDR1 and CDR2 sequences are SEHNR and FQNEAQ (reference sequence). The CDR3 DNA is TGTGCCAGCAGCCCACCGGAAACAGGGCTCGAGCAGTACTTC. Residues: CASSPPETGLEQYF.

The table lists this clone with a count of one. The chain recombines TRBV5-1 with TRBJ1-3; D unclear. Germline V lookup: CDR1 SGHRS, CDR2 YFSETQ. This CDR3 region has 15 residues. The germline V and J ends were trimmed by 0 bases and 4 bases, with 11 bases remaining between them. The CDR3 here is CASSLGSGDGNTIYF. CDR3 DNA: TGCGCCAGCAGCTTGGGCTCGGGAGACGGAAACACCATATATTTT.

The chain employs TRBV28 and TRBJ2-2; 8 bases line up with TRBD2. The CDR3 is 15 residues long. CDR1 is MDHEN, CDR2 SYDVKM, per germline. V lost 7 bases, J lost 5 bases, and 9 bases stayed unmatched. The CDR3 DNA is TGTGCCAGCATACCCCCTGCGGGGGGTACCGGGGAGCTGTTTTTT. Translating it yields CASIPPAGGTGELFF. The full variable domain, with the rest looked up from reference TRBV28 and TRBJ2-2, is DVKVTQSSRYLVKRTGEKVFLECVQDMDHENMFWYRQDPGLGLRLIYFSYDVKMKEKGDIPEGYSVSREKKERFSLILESASTNQTSMYLCASIPPAGGTGELFFGEGSRLTVL.

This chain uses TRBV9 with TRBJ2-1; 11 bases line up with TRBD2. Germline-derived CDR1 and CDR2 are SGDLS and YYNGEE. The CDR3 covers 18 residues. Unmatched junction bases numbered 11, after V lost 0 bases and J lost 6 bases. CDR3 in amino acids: CASSVGLAGGGLGNEQFF. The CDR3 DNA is TGTGCCAGCAGCGTAGGGCTAGCGGGGGGAGGGCTCGGCAATGAGCAGTTCTTC. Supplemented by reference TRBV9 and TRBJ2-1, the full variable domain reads DSGVTQTPKHLITATGQRVTLRCSPRSGDLSVYWYQQSLDQGLQFLIQYYNGEERAKGNILERFSAQQFPDLHSELNLSSLELGDSALYFCASSVGLAGGGLGNEQFFGPGTRLTVL.

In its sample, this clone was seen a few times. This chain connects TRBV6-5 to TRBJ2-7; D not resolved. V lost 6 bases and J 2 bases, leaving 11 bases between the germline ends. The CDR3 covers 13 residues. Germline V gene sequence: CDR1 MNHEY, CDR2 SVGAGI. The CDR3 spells CASSSGRAYEQYF. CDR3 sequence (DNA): TGTGCCAGCAGCTCCGGACGGGCCTACGAGCAGTACTTC.

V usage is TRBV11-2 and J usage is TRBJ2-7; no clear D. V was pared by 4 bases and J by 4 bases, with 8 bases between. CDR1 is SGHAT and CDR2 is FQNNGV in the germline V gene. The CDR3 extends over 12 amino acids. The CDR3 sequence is CASSSHPYEQYF. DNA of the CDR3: TGTGCCAGCAGCTCCCATCCTTACGAGCAGTACTTC.

The CDR3 DNA follows: TGTGCCAGCAGTGAAGTAGAGGGCGGCGCCTATGGCTACACCTTC. This translates into CASSEVEGGAYGYTF. The chain couples TRBV6-1 to TRBJ1-2; D gene unclear. V gave up 1 base and J gave up 4 bases, with 13 bases separating them. The CDR3 loop spans 15 amino acids. In germline, CDR1 is MNHNS, CDR2 SASEGT.

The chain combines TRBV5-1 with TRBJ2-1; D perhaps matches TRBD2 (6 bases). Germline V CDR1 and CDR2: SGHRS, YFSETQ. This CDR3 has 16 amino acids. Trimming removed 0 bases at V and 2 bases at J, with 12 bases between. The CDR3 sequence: CASSLVGGSAYNEQFF. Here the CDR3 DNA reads TGCGCCAGCAGCTTGGTGGGGGGAAGCGCCTACAATGAGCAGTTCTTC. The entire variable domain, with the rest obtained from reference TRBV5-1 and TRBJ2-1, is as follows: KAGVTQTPRYLIKTRGQQVTLSCSPISGHRSVSWYQQTPGQGLQFLFEYFSETQRNKGNFPGRFSGRQFSNSRSEMNVSTLELGDSALYLCASSLVGGSAYNEQFFGPGTRLTVL.

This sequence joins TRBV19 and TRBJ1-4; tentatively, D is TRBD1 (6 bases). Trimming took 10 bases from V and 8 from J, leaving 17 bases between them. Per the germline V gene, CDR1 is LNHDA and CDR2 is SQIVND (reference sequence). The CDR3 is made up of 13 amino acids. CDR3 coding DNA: TGTGCCACAGAGACAGGACTGGGGGAAAAACTGTTTTTT. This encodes CATETGLGEKLFF.

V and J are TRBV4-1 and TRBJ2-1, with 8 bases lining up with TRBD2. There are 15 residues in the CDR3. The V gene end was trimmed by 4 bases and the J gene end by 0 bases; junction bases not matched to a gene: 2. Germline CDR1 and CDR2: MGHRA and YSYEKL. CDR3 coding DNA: TGCGCCAGCAGCCGTAGCGGGGACTCCTACAATGAGCAGTTCTTC. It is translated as CASSRSGDSYNEQFF.

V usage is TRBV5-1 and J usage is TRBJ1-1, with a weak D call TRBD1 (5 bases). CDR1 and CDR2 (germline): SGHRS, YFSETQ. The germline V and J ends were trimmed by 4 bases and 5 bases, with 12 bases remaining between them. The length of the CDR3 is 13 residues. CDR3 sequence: CASSPEGQTEAFF. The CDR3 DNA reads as TGCGCCAGCAGCCCGGAGGGGCAGACTGAAGCTTTCTTT.

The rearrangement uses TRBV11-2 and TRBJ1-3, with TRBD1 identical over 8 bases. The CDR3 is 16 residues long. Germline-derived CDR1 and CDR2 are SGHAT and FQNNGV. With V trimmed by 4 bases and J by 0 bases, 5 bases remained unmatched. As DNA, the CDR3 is TGTGCCAGCAGCTGGACAGGGTTAGACTCTGGAAACACCATATATTTT. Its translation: CASSWTGLDSGNTIYF.

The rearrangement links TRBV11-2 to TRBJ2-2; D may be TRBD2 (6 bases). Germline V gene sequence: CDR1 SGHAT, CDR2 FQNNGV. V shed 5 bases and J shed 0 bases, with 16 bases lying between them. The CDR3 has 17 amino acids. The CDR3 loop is CASSRTLIAANTGELFF. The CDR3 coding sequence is TGTGCCAGCAGCCGGACCCTGATAGCGGCGAACACCGGGGAGCTGTTTTTT.

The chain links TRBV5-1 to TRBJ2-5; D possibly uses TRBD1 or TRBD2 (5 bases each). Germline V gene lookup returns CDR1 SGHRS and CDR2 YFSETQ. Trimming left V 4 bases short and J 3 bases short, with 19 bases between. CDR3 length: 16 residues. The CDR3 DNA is TGCGCCAGCAGCCCCTTCGGGGCGGCCGACGAAGAGACCCAGTACTTC. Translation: CASSPFGAADEETQYF.

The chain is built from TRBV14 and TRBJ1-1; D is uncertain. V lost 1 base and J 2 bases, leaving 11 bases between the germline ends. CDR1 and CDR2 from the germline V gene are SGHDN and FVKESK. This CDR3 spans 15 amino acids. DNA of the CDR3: TGTGCCAGCAGCCAAGGGGGAAGTGGAAACACTGAAGCTTTCTTT. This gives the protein CASSQGGSGNTEAFF.

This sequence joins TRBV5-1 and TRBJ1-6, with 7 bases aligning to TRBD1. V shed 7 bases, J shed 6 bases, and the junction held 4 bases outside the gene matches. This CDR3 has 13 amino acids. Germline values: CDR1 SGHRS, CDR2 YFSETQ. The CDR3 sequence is CASFRDSNSPLHF. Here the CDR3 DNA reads TGCGCCAGCTTCCGGGACAGTAATTCACCCCTCCACTTT.

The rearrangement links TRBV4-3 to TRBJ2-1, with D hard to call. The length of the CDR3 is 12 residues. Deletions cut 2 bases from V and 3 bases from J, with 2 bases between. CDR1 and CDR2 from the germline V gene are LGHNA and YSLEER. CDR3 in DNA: TGCGCCAGCAGCCAAAACTACAATGAGCAGTTCTTC. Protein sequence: CASSQNYNEQFF.

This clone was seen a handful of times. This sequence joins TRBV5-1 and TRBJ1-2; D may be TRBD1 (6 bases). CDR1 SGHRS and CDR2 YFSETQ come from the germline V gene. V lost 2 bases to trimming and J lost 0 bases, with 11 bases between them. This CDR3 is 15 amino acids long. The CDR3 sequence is CASSLTGQSNYGYTF. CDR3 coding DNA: TGCGCCAGCAGCTTAACCGGACAGTCTAACTATGGCTACACCTTC.